The sequence of this T cell receptor (beta chain) was determined in a study of beta chain features in type 1 diabetes. Isolated RNA was reverse transcribed in full, so expressed TCRB transcripts were sequenced. Data came from immunoSEQ multiplex PCR; TCRdb stores just in-frame clones and leaves some out. Of about 900,000 clones listed, 15% to 20% were seen once; the top ten hold 0.02% to 0.03%. The V gene's germline CDR1 is SNHLY and CDR2 FYNNEI. V gave up 6 bases and J gave up 2 bases, with 14 bases separating them. This CDR3 region has 14 residues. This sequence joins TRBV2 and TRBJ2-7; weak D call: TRBD1 (6 bases). The sample consisted of naive CD4+ T cells from blood. This sequence originates from a woman younger than 35 in good health. The CDR3 protein is CASRRTVLTYEQYF. CDR3 nucleotides: TGTGCCAGCAGACGGACAGTGCTGACCTACGAGCAGTACTTC.